This T cell receptor (beta chain) was captured by sequencing in a study of blood T cell repertoires in COVID-19. Clones were read by immunoSEQ multiplex PCR, and TCRdb kept only the in-frame ones, dropping some. The sample lists fewer than 120,000 clones, nearly 80% occurring once. CDR3 length equals 14 residues. In germline, CDR1 is SGHRS, CDR2 YFSETQ. V lost 6 bases, J lost 5 bases, and 17 bases lay in between. The receptor's source is an elderly woman with active or convalescent COVID-19. The J gene is TRBJ1-1, the V gene TRBV5-1; a possible D gene is TRBD1 (6 bases). Sequenced: peripheral blood. In DNA, the CDR3 is TGCGCCAGCAATGGGGACATCGGGTTTACTGAAGCTTTCTTT. This codes for CASNGDIGFTEAFF.